This T cell receptor (beta chain) was captured by sequencing in a study of T cells in Graves' hyperthyroidism and ophthalmopathy. The TCR beta CDR3 regions underwent amplification using RNA transcripts as the source. Primed by the HTBI set, a first-round RT-PCR was run on the TCR CDR3. TCRdb used MiXCR to reprocess the multiplex PCR reads, holding one entry per CDR3 protein. This table has about 400,000 distinct CDR3 sequences, around 15% appearing once. The CDR3 spans 14 residues. The germline CDR1 and CDR2 sequences are SGHAT and FQNNGV. Trimming took 4 bases from V and 5 from J; bases not matched to a gene: 7. This clonotype was found many times. Its target is unknown. Diagnoses were made from clinical symptoms, serum measures (thyroxine and TRAb), thyroid ultrasound and orbital computed tomography. Study results and limitations: In blood, most of the thyroid clonotypes expanded above 0.001 were also present.

The sequence derives from a man aged 45-60 years with Graves' ophthalmopathy. Sequencing was performed on blood. This chain links TRBV11-2 with TRBJ2-5; TRBD2 matches at 7 bases. CDR3 DNA sequence: TGTGCCAGCAGCTGGAGCGCGGGAGCTGAGACCCAGTACTTC. Translating it yields CASSWSAGAETQYF.